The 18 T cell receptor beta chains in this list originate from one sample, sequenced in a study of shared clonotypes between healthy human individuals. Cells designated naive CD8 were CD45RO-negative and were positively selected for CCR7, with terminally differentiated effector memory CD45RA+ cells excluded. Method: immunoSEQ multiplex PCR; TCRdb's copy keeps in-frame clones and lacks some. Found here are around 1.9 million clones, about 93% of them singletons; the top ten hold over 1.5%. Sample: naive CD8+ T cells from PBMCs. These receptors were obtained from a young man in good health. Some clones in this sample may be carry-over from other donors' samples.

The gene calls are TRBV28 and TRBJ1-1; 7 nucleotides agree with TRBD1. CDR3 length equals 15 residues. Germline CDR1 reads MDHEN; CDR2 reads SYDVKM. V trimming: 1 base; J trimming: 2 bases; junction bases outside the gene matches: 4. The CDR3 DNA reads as TGTGCCAGCAGTTTATCACCAGGGGGAAACACTGAAGCTTTCTTT. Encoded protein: CASSLSPGGNTEAFF.

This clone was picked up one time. The CDR3: CASSVGTSGRSSTYNEQFF. Written as DNA, the CDR3 is TGTGCCAGCAGCGTAGGGACTAGCGGGAGATCATCTACGTACAATGAGCAGTTCTTC. The chain couples TRBV9 to TRBJ2-1; 13 nucleotides match TRBD2. The CDR3 covers 19 residues. CDR1 is SGDLS, CDR2 YYNGEE, per germline. V lost 0 bases, J lost 4 bases, and 10 bases stayed unmatched.

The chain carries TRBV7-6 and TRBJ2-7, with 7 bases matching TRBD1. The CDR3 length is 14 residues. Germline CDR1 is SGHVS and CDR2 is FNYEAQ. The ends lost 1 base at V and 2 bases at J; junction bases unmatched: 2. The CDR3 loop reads CASSLGGQTYEQYF. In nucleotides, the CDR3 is TGTGCCAGCAGCTTAGGGGGACAGACCTACGAGCAGTACTTC. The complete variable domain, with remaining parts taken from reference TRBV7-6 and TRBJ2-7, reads GAGVSQSPRYKVTKRGQDVALRCDPISGHVSLYWYRQALGQGPEFLTYFNYEAQQDKSGLPNDRFSAERPEGSISTLTIQRTEQRDSAMYRCASSLGGQTYEQYFGPGTRLTVT.

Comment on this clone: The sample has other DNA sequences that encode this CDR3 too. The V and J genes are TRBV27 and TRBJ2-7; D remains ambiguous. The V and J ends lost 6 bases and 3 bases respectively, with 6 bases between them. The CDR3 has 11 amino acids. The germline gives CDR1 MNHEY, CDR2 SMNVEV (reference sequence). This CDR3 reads CASRGNYEQYF. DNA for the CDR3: TGTGCCAGCAGGGGGAACTACGAGCAGTACTTC.

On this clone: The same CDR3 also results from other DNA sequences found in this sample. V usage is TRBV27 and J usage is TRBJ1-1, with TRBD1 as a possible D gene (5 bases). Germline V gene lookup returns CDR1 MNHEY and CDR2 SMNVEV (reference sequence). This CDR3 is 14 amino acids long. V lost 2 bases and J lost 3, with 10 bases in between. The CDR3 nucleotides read TGTGCCAGCAGTTTACGGGGGGGATACACTGAAGCTTTCTTT. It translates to CASSLRGGYTEAFF.

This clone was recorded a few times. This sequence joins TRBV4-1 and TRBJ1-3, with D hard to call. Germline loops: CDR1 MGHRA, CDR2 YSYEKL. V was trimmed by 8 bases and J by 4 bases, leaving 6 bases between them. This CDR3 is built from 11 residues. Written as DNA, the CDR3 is TGCGCCAGCGGTACAGGAAACACCATATATTTT. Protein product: CASGTGNTIYF.

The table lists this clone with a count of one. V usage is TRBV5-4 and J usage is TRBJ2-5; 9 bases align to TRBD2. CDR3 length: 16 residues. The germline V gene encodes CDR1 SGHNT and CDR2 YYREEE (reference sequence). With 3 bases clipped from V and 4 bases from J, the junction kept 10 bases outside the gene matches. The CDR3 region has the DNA TGTGCCAGCAGCTCAACACTAGCGGGCTGGGGAGAGACCCAGTACTTC. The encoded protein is CASSSTLAGWGETQYF.

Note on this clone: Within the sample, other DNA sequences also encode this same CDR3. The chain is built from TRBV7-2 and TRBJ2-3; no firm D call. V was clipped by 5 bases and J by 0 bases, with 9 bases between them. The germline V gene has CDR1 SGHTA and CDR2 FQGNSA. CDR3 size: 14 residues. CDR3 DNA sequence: TGTGCCAGCAGCCCCACCGGGAGCACAGATACGCAGTATTTT. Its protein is CASSPTGSTDTQYF.

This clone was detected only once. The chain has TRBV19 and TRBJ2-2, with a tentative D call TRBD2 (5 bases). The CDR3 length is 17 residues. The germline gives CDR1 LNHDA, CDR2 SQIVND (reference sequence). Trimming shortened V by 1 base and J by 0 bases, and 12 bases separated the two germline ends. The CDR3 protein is CASSIARRITNTGELFF. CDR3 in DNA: TGTGCCAGTAGTATAGCCCGGAGGATTACGAACACCGGGGAGCTGTTTTTT.

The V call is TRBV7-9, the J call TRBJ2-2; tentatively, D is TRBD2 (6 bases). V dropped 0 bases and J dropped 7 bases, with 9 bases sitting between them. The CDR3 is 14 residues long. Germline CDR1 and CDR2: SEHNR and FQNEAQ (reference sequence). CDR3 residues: CASSLAAGIGELFF. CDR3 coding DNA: TGTGCCAGCAGCTTAGCGGCGGGAATCGGGGAGCTGTTTTTT.

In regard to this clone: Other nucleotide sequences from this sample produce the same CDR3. CDR3 bases: TGTGCCAGCAGTTTAGGGGGGGCTGAAGCTTTCTTT. Residues: CASSLGGAEAFF. The rearrangement links TRBV27 to TRBJ1-1; D is perhaps TRBD1 (5 bases). The CDR3 covers 12 residues. Germline lookup yields CDR1 MNHEY and CDR2 SMNVEV (reference sequence). V lost 2 bases and J lost 6, with 7 bases in between.

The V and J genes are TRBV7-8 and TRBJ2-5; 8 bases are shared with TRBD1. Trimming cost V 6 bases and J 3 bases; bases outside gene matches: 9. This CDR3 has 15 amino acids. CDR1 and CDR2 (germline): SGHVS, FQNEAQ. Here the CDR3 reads CASSSDRGPKETQYF. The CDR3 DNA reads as TGTGCCAGCAGTTCCGACAGGGGCCCCAAAGAGACCCAGTACTTC.

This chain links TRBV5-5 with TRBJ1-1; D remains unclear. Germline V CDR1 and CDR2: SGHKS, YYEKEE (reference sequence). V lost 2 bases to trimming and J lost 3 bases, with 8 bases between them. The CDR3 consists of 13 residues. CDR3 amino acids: CASSFGWDTEAFF. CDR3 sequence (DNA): TGTGCCAGCAGCTTCGGCTGGGACACTGAAGCTTTCTTT.

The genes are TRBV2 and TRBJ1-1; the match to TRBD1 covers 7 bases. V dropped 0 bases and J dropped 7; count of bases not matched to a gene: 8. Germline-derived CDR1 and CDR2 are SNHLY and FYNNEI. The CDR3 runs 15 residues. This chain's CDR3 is CASSEAFQGGNEAFF. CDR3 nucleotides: TGTGCCAGCAGTGAAGCGTTTCAAGGGGGCAATGAAGCTTTCTTT.

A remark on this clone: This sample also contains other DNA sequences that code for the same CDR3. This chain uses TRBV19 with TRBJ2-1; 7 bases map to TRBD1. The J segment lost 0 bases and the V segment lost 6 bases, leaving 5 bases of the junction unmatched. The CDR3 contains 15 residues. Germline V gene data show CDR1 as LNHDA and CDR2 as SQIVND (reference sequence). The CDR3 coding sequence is TGTGCCAGTAGCACGGACAGGCGCTCCTACAATGAGCAGTTCTTC. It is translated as CASSTDRRSYNEQFF.

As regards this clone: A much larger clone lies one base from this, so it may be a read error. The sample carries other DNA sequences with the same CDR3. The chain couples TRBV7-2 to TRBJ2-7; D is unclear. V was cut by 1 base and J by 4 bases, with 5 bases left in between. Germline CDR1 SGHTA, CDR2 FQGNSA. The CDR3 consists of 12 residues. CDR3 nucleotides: TGTGCCAGCAGCTTAGTCGGTTACGAGCAGTACTTC. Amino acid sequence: CASSLVGYEQYF.

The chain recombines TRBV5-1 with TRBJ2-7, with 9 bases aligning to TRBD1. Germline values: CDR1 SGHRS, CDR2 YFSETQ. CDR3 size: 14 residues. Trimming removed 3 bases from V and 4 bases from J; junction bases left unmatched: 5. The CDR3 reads CASSYRGRGYEQYF. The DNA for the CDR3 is TGCGCCAGCAGCTACAGGGGGCGCGGGTACGAGCAGTACTTC.

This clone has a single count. The CDR3 region has the DNA TGTGCCAGCAGCCAGACGGGGACCCCACATGAAGCTTTCTTT. Translation: CASSQTGTPHEAFF. The chain employs TRBV7-9 and TRBJ1-1, with D tentatively TRBD1 (5 bases). The CDR3 covers 14 residues. Germline CDR1 SEHNR, CDR2 FQNEAQ (reference sequence). V lost 5 bases and J lost 7, with 17 bases in between.